Listed here are 30 T cell receptor beta chains from one sample, sequenced in a study of T cells after posttransplantation cyclophosphamide. The data were produced by immunoSEQ multiplex PCR, yet TCRdb's version contains in-frame clones alone and is incomplete. The record shows 25,000 to 35,000 clones for this sample, with no singletons present. The sample comprised PBMCs. The source of these receptors is a woman aged 30 to 39 in good health and a related stem cell transplant donor.

The sample holds many counts of this clone. This chain uses TRBV25-1 with TRBJ2-5; TRBD1 matches at 10 bases. CDR3 length equals 14 residues. Looked up from germline, CDR1 is MGHDK and CDR2 is SYGVNS. V lost 5 bases and J lost 3; bases outside the gene matches: 3. CDR3 amino acids: CASSTGTGEETQYF. CDR3 nucleotides: TGTGCCAGCAGTACCGGGACAGGGGAAGAGACCCAGTACTTC.

The chain joins TRBV5-1 to TRBJ2-5; the D is unclear. V lost 1 base and J 3 bases, leaving 13 bases between the germline ends. CDR3 length equals 15 residues. CDR1 SGHRS and CDR2 YFSETQ come from the germline V gene. The CDR3 protein is CASSLLHRKEETQYF. CDR3 in DNA: TGCGCCAGCAGCTTGTTGCACAGAAAAGAAGAGACCCAGTACTTC. The full variable domain, its missing parts supplied by reference TRBV5-1 and TRBJ2-5, is KAGVTQTPRYLIKTRGQQVTLSCSPISGHRSVSWYQQTPGQGLQFLFEYFSETQRNKGNFPGRFSGRQFSNSRSEMNVSTLELGDSALYLCASSLLHRKEETQYFGPGTRLLVL.

The table lists this clone with many counts. The chain joins TRBV7-2 to TRBJ2-7, with 11 bases fitting TRBD2. CDR1 SGHTA and CDR2 FQGNSA come from the germline V gene. V shed 4 bases, J shed 1 base, and the junction held 12 bases outside the gene matches. The CDR3 spans 18 residues. Written as DNA, the CDR3 is TGTGCCAGCAGCTATCAGACTAGCGGGGCCACTCTTTCCTACGAGCAGTACTTC. The encoded protein is CASSYQTSGATLSYEQYF. The entire variable domain, with the rest obtained from reference TRBV7-2 and TRBJ2-7, is as follows: GAGVSQSPSNKVTEKGKDVELRCDPISGHTALYWYRQSLGQGLEFLIYFQGNSAPDKSGLPSDRFSAERTGGSVSTLTIQRTQQEDSAVYLCASSYQTSGATLSYEQYFGPGTRLTVT.

This clone has at least ten counts. The chain couples TRBV18 to TRBJ2-5; 7 nucleotides agree with TRBD1. This CDR3 has 14 residues. Germline-derived CDR1 and CDR2 are KGHSH and LQKENI. The junction had 2 bases not matched to a gene; V was cut back by 0 bases and J by 4 bases. CDR3 sequence (DNA): TGTGCCAGCTCACCACCAGGGGGCGGAGAGACCCAGTACTTC. The encoded protein is CASSPPGGGETQYF.

This clone was detected ten times or more. The chain couples TRBV7-9 to TRBJ2-1; 10 nucleotides agree with TRBD1. Germline values: CDR1 SEHNR, CDR2 FQNEAQ (reference sequence). The CDR3 is 15 amino acids. V lost 5 bases and J lost 3; bases outside the gene matches: 4. CDR3 nucleotide sequence: TGTGCCAGCAGCGTGACAGGGGGCAACTACAATGAGCAGTTCTTC. Its translation: CASSVTGGNYNEQFF.

This clone was seen a handful of times. This chain links TRBV28 with TRBJ1-6, with 11 positions matching TRBD1. Germline CDR1 MDHEN, CDR2 SYDVKM. CDR3 length: 17 amino acids. The junction had 9 bases not matched to a gene; V was cut back by 6 bases and J by 5 bases. Written as DNA, the CDR3 is TGTGCCAGCAGCTCCGGACAGGGGGCACGAAATAATTCACCCCTCCACTTT. This translates into CASSSGQGARNNSPLHF.

This clone was detected a few times. The rearrangement links TRBV4-3 to TRBJ2-5, with D possibly matching TRBD1 (5 bases). CDR3 size: 15 residues. CDR1 and CDR2 from the germline V gene are LGHNA and YSLEER. Trimming took 0 bases from V and 4 from J, leaving 12 bases between them. CDR3 protein: CASSQEFRARETQYF. The CDR3 DNA is TGCGCCAGCAGCCAAGAATTCAGGGCGCGAGAGACCCAGTACTTC.

This clone showed up just a few times. The chain is built from TRBV5-1 and TRBJ2-2, with D possibly being TRBD2 (6 bases). CDR1 and CDR2 (germline): SGHRS, YFSETQ. This CDR3 is 15 amino acids long. V lost 7 bases and J lost 2, with 15 bases in between. CDR3 sequence reads: CASSGPAGNTGELFF. The CDR3 bases are TGCGCCAGCTCCGGGCCAGCGGGCAACACCGGGGAGCTGTTTTTT.

This clone was recorded at least ten times. The genes are TRBV12-5 and TRBJ1-2; D may be TRBD1 (6 bases). The CDR3 contains 14 residues. Germline assignment: CDR1 LGHNT and CDR2 FRNRAP. The V end lost 6 bases, the J end lost 4 bases, and 15 bases lay between the germline ends. Here the CDR3 DNA reads TGTGCTAGTGGACCGGACAGAGCTCCCTATGGCTACACCTTC. It codes for CASGPDRAPYGYTF.

This clone was seen a few times. The chain recombines TRBV18 with TRBJ2-3; D not certain. This CDR3 is 12 amino acids long. The V and J ends lost 2 bases and 7 bases respectively, with 7 bases between them. Germline V lookup: CDR1 KGHSH, CDR2 LQKENI. Here the CDR3 reads CASSPEDNTQYF. The CDR3 coding sequence is TGTGCCAGCTCACCAGAAGACAATACGCAGTATTTT.

This clone has a handful of counts. The chain recombines TRBV5-4 with TRBJ2-5; D gene ambiguous. Germline CDR1 and CDR2: SGHNT and YYREEE (reference sequence). The CDR3 extends over 13 amino acids. Trimming took 0 bases from V and 2 from J, leaving 5 bases between them. The CDR3 reads CASSLGQQETQYF. The CDR3 DNA reads as TGTGCCAGCAGCTTGGGGCAGCAAGAGACCCAGTACTTC.

This clone has ten or more counts. V gene TRBV6-1 combines with J gene TRBJ2-1, with D possibly being TRBD2 (6 bases). Germline V gives CDR1 MNHNS, CDR2 SASEGT. Trimming removed 6 bases at V and 10 bases at J, with 10 bases between. This CDR3 contains 11 residues. The CDR3 region is CASRAEGEQFF. The CDR3 nucleotides are TGTGCCAGCAGGGCGGAGGGGGAGCAGTTCTTC.

This clone was picked up many times. The chain joins TRBV11-2 to TRBJ2-7, with a weak D call TRBD1 (6 bases). This CDR3 is built from 15 residues. CDR1 is SGHAT, CDR2 FQNNGV, per germline. V was shortened by 1 base and J by 3 bases, with 13 bases between the two germline ends. CDR3 residues: CASSLGGRGVYEQYF. For the CDR3, the DNA is TGTGCCAGCAGCTTAGGTGGCAGGGGAGTCTACGAGCAGTACTTC.

This clone has a count of ten or more. The chain has TRBV4-2 and TRBJ1-5, with D possibly TRBD1 on 6 matching bases. The V gene lost 1 base and the J gene lost 2 bases, with 6 bases spanning the gap. Germline-derived CDR1 and CDR2 are LGHNA and YNFKEQ. The CDR3 runs to 14 residues. CDR3 loop: CASSQGQGNQPQHF. The DNA of the CDR3 is TGTGCCAGCAGCCAAGGACAGGGCAATCAGCCCCAGCATTTT.

This clone appeared many times. The V and J genes are TRBV12-3 or TRBV12-4 and TRBJ2-2; tentative D call: TRBD1 (5 bases). There are 15 residues in the CDR3. V lost 3 bases and J lost 0, with 8 bases in between. The CDR3 coding sequence is TGTGCCAGCAGTTTTCAGGGATCGAACACCGGGGAGCTGTTTTTT. Translation gives CASSFQGSNTGELFF.

By proportion, this clone is medium-sized. This chain links TRBV10-1 with TRBJ1-1; maybe TRBD1 (6 bases). Germline V CDR1 and CDR2: WNHNN, SYGVQD (reference sequence). This CDR3 is 13 amino acids long. The V and J ends lost 6 bases and 7 bases respectively, with 15 bases between them. For the CDR3, the DNA is TGCGCCAGCAGCACAGGGTTACGCGGTGAAGCTTTCTTT. Translating gives CASSTGLRGEAFF.

This clone appeared a few times. This chain joins TRBV28 and TRBJ1-5; 9 bases map to TRBD1. This CDR3 comprises 13 residues. After removal of 6 bases from V and 12 bases from J, the junction contained 9 bases not matched to a gene. The germline V gene encodes CDR1 MDHEN and CDR2 SYDVKM. The CDR3 sequence is CASRDPPTGGQHF. Written as DNA, the CDR3 is TGTGCCAGCAGGGACCCGCCGACAGGGGGCCAGCATTTT. Using reference TRBV28 and TRBJ1-5 for the parts outside the CDR3, the full variable domain is DVKVTQSSRYLVKRTGEKVFLECVQDMDHENMFWYRQDPGLGLRLIYFSYDVKMKEKGDIPEGYSVSREKKERFSLILESASTNQTSMYLCASRDPPTGGQHFGDGTRLSIL.

This clone was detected only a few times. The chain links TRBV5-1 to TRBJ2-5; 8 bases map to TRBD2. The germline gives CDR1 SGHRS, CDR2 YFSETQ. The length of the CDR3 is 17 residues. V was clipped by 4 bases and J by 1 base; unmatched bases: 12. CDR3 nucleotide sequence: TGCGCCAGCAGCAGGGGCCCGGGGGGGGCGACCCAAGAGACCCAGTACTTC. Its protein is CASSRGPGGATQETQYF.

This clone was seen a few times. The chain couples TRBV5-4 to TRBJ2-5; D call uncertain. Germline V gene sequence: CDR1 SGHNT, CDR2 YYREEE (reference sequence). There are 14 residues in the CDR3. V lost 2 bases and J lost 1, with 9 bases in between. The CDR3 sequence: CASSLAGVQETQYF. The CDR3 nucleotides read TGTGCCAGCAGCTTAGCAGGCGTCCAAGAGACCCAGTACTTC.

This clone was detected many times. V and J are TRBV12-3 or TRBV12-4 and TRBJ2-7; 7 bases agree with TRBD1. The trim removed 6 bases at V and 3 bases at J, leaving 5 bases unmatched. The CDR3 is 13 amino acids. The CDR3 reads CASRPAGGYEQYF. The CDR3 DNA sequence: TGTGCCAGCAGGCCCGCAGGGGGCTACGAGCAGTACTTC.

This clone was recorded many times. This chain joins TRBV18 and TRBJ2-7, with 7 positions matching TRBD2. Trimming took 5 bases from V and 0 from J; bases not matched to a gene: 10. Germline CDR1 is KGHSH and CDR2 is LQKENI. The CDR3 totals 16 residues. CDR3 coding DNA: TGTGCCAGCTCAACCCTAGCGGCCGCCAGCTCCTACGAGCAGTACTTC. It encodes CASSTLAAASSYEQYF.

This clone was detected many times. The chain uses TRBV19 and TRBJ1-2, with TRBD1 matching 7 bases. Germline lookup yields CDR1 LNHDA and CDR2 SQIVND (reference sequence). This CDR3 region has 13 residues. Losses at the gene ends were 5 bases for V and 8 bases for J; bases not matched to a gene: 8. The CDR3 region has the DNA TGTGCCAGTAGTTCCGGACAGGTGGGAGGCTACACCTTC. It encodes CASSSGQVGGYTF.

The sample holds a few counts of this clone. The rearrangement joins TRBV28 to TRBJ1-5; 8 bases align to TRBD1. CDR1 is MDHEN and CDR2 is SYDVKM in the germline V gene. CDR3 size: 16 residues. Trimming removed 6 bases from V and 6 bases from J; junction bases left unmatched: 13. The chain's CDR3 is CASSLNQGALSQPQHF. The DNA for the CDR3 is TGTGCCAGCAGCCTAAACCAGGGGGCTTTGAGTCAGCCCCAGCATTTT.

There are many counts of this clone. The V and J genes are TRBV12-3 or TRBV12-4 and TRBJ2-7; weak D call: TRBD1 (6 bases). The CDR3 loop spans 11 amino acids. Trimming took off 6 bases at V and 6 bases at J, with 9 bases between the two ends. The DNA of the CDR3 is TGTGCCAGCAGGACAGGACTCGAGCAGTACTTC. Its protein product is CASRTGLEQYF.

At least ten counts were recorded for this clone. The CDR3 coding sequence is TGTGCCAGCTCACCGAGCGGAGATAGCAATCAGCCCCAGCATTTT. This translates into CASSPSGDSNQPQHF. The chain couples TRBV18 to TRBJ1-5; D gene uncertain. Between the trimmed V and J ends, which lost 3 bases and 0 bases, there was a span of 9 bases. Germline V gene lookup returns CDR1 KGHSH and CDR2 LQKENI. This CDR3 region has 15 residues.

Ten or more counts support this clone. J is TRBJ2-2 and V is TRBV14, with D possibly being TRBD2 (6 bases). The germline gives CDR1 SGHDN, CDR2 FVKESK. The CDR3 is 14 amino acids. The ends were cut back, 4 bases at V and 6 bases at J, with 12 bases in the middle. DNA of the CDR3: TGTGCCAGCAGCCCCCGCTGGAGGGCCGGGGAGCTGTTTTTT. It specifies CASSPRWRAGELFF. Combining the CDR3 with reference TRBV14 and TRBJ2-2 gives the whole variable domain EAGVTQFPSHSVIEKGQTVTLRCDPISGHDNLYWYRRVMGKEIKFLLHFVKESKQDESGMPNNRFLAERTGGTYSTLKVQPAELEDSGVYFCASSPRWRAGELFFGEGSRLTVL.

This clone counts as large. The V gene is TRBV5-1, the J gene TRBJ1-1; D unclear. The V and J ends lost 0 bases and 0 bases respectively, with 9 bases between them. Germline assignment: CDR1 SGHRS and CDR2 YFSETQ. This CDR3 is 15 amino acids long. The CDR3 loop reads CASSLDSPVNTEAFF. The CDR3 DNA is TGCGCCAGCAGCTTGGACAGTCCTGTGAACACTGAAGCTTTCTTT.

This chain uses TRBV28 with TRBJ2-7; TRBD1 agrees at 8 bases. From germline, CDR1 is MDHEN and CDR2 SYDVKM. The CDR3 runs 17 residues. J lost 1 base, V lost 2 bases, and 10 bases had no gene match. CDR3 bases: TGTGCCAGCAGTTTAATATCCGGGACAGGTTTTTCCTACGAGCAGTACTTC. Its translation: CASSLISGTGFSYEQYF.

This clone was detected ten times or more. The chain combines TRBV12-3 or TRBV12-4 with TRBJ1-3, with TRBD1 identical over 7 bases. J lost 5 bases, V lost 6 bases, and 7 bases had no gene match. The CDR3 spans 14 residues. In DNA, the CDR3 is TGTGCCAGCAGCGACAGGGTGGGGAGAAACACCATATATTTT. Protein sequence: CASSDRVGRNTIYF.

This chain connects TRBV11-2 to TRBJ2-7, with 10 positions matching TRBD1. CDR1 and CDR2 (germline): SGHAT, FQNNGV. Unmatched junction bases numbered 10, after V lost 5 bases and J lost 3 bases. The CDR3 sequence is 16 residues long. CDR3 bases: TGTGCCAGCAGCGGGAGTAACCGGGACAGGGGCTACGAGCAGTACTTC. It translates to CASSGSNRDRGYEQYF. Based on the CDR3 plus reference TRBV11-2 and TRBJ2-7, the full variable domain is EAGVAQSPRYKIIEKRQSVAFWCNPISGHATLYWYQQILGQGPKLLIQFQNNGVVDDSQLPKDRFSAERLKGVDSTLKIQPAKLEDSAVYLCASSGSNRDRGYEQYFGPGTRLTVT.